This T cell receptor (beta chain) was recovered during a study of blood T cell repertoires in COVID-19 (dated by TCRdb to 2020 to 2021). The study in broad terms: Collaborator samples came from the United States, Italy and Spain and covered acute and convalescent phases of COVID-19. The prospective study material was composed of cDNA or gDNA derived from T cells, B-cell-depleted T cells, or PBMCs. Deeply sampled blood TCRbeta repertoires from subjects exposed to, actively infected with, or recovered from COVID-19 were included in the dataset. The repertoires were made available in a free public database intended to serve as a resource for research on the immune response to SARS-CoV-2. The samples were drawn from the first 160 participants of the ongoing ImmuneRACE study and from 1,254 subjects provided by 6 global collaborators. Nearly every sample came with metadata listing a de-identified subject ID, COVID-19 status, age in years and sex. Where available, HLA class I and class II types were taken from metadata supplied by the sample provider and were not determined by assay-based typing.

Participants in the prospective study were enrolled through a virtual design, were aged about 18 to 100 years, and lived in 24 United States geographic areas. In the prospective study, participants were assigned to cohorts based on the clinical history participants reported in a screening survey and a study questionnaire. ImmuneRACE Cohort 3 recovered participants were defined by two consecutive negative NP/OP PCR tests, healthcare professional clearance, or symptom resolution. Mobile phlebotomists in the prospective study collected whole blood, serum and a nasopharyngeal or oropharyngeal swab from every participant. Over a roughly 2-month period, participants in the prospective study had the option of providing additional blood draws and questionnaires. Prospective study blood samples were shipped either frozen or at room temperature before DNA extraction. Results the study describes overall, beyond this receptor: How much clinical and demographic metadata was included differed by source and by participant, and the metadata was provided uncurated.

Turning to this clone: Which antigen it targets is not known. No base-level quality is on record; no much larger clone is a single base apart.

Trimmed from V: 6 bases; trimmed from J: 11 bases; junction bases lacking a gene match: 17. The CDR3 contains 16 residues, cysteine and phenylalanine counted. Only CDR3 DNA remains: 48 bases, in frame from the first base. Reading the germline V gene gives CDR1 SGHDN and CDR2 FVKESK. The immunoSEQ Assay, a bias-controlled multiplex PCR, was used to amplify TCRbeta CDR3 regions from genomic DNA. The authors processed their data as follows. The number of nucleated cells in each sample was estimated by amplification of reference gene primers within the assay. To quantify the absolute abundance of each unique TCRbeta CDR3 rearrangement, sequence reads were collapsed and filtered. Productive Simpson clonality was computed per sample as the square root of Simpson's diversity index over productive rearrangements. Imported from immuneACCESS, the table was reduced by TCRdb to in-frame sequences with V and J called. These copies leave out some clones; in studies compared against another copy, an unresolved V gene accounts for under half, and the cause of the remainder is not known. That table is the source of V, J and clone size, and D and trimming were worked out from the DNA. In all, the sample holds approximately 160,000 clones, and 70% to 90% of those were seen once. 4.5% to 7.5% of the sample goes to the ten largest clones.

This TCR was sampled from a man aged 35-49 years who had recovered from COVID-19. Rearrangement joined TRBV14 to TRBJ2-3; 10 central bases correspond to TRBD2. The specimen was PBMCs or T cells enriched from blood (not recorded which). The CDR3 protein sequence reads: CASSPQSPGLASGQYF. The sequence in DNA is TGTGCCAGCAGTCCACAAAGCCCGGGACTAGCGTCGGGGCAGTATTTT.